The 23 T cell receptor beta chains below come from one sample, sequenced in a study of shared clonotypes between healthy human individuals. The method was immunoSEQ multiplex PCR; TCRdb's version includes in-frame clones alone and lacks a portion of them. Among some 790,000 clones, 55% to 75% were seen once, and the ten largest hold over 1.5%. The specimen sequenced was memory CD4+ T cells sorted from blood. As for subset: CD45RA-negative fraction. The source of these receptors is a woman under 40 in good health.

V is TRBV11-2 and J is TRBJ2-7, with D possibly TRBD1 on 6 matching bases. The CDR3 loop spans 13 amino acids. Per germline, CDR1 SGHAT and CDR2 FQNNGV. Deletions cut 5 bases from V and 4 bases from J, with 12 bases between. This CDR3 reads CASSLSQGYEQYF. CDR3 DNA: TGTGCCAGCAGCCTAAGTCAGGGGTACGAGCAGTACTTC.

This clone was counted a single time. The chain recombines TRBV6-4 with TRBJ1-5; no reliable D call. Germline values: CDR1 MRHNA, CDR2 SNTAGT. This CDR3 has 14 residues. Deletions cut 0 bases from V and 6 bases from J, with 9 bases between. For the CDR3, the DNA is TGTGCCAGCAGTGACTCCGGATGGGGTCAGCCCCAGCATTTT. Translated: CASSDSGWGQPQHF.

The CDR3 DNA reads as TGTGCCATCAGTGGGGACGCTCACGAGCAGTACTTC. Translated, it gives CAISGDAHEQYF. V usage is TRBV10-3 and J usage is TRBJ2-7; either TRBD1 or TRBD2 may fit D (5 bases each). CDR1 is ENHRY and CDR2 is SYGVKD in the germline V gene. CDR3 length: 12 residues. V dropped 4 bases and J dropped 5 bases, with 9 bases sitting between them.

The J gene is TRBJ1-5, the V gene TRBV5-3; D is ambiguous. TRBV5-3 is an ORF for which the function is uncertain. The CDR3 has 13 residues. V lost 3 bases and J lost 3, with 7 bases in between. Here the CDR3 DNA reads TGTGCCAGAAGCTGCTTATACAATCAGCCCCAGCATTTT. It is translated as CARSCLYNQPQHF.

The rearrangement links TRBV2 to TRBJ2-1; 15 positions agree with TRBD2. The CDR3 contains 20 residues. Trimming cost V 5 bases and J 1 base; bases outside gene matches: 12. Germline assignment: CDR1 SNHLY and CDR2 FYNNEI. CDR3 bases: TGTGCCAGCAGTTATCCGGGACTAGCGGGAGGATCGGGGTCCTACAATGAGCAGTTCTTC. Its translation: CASSYPGLAGGSGSYNEQFF.

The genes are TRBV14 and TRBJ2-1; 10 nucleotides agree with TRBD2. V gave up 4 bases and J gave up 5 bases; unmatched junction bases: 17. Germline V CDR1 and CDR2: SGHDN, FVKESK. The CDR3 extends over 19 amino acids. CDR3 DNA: TGTGCCAGCAGCCTCAGACTAGCGGGCCGGACTCATCCCGACAATGAGCAGTTCTTC. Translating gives CASSLRLAGRTHPDNEQFF.

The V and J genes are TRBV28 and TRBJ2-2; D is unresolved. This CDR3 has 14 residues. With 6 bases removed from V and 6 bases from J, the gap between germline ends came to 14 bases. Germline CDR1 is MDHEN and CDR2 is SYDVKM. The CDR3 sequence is CASRPTNAAGELFF. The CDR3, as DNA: TGTGCCAGCAGGCCGACGAACGCGGCCGGGGAGCTGTTTTTT.

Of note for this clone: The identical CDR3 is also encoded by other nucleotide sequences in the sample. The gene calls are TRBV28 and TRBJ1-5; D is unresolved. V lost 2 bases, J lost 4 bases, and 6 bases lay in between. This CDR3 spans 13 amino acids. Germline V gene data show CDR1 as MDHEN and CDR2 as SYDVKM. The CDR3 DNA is TGTGCCAGCAGTTTAGGAGAGAATCAGCCCCAGCATTTT. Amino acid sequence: CASSLGENQPQHF. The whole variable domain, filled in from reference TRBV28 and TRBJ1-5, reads DVKVTQSSRYLVKRTGEKVFLECVQDMDHENMFWYRQDPGLGLRLIYFSYDVKMKEKGDIPEGYSVSREKKERFSLILESASTNQTSMYLCASSLGENQPQHFGDGTRLSIL.

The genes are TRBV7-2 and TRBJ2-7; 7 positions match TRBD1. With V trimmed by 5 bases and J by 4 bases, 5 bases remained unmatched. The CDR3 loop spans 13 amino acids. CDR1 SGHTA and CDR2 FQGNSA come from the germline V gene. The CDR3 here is CASSRQQGYEQYF. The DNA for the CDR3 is TGTGCCAGCAGCCGCCAACAGGGGTACGAGCAGTACTTC.

CDR3 region: CATSSGDRRTNTEAFF. As DNA, the CDR3 is TGTGCCACCAGCAGTGGGGACAGAAGAACCAACACTGAAGCTTTCTTT. This sequence joins TRBV15 and TRBJ1-1; 7 bases are shared with TRBD1. V gave up 3 bases and J gave up 2 bases; unmatched junction bases: 9. CDR3 length equals 16 residues. Per the germline V gene, CDR1 is LNHNV and CDR2 is YYDKDF (reference sequence).

The CDR3 protein is CASSFGTGQGDTQYF. The DNA of the CDR3 is TGCGCCAGCAGCTTTGGGACAGGACAAGGGGATACGCAGTATTTT. V gene TRBV5-1 combines with J gene TRBJ2-3; 8 bases map to TRBD1. This CDR3 has 15 residues. Trimming took 2 bases from V and 6 from J; bases not matched to a gene: 8. Germline V gives CDR1 SGHRS, CDR2 YFSETQ. The full variable domain, rest sourced from reference TRBV5-1 and TRBJ2-3, is KAGVTQTPRYLIKTRGQQVTLSCSPISGHRSVSWYQQTPGQGLQFLFEYFSETQRNKGNFPGRFSGRQFSNSRSEMNVSTLELGDSALYLCASSFGTGQGDTQYFGPGTRLTVL.

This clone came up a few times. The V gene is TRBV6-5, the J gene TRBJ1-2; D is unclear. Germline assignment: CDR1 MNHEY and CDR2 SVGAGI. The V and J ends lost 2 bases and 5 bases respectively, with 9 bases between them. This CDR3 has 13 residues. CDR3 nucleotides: TGTGCCAGCAGTTACGGGGTTGAGTATGGCTACACCTTC. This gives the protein CASSYGVEYGYTF.

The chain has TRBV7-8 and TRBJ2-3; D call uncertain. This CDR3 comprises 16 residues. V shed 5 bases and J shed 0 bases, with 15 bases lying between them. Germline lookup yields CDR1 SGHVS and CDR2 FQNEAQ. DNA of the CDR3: TGTGCCAGCAGCCCCCGGCGTGACCCTAGCACAGATACGCAGTATTTT. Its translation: CASSPRRDPSTDTQYF.

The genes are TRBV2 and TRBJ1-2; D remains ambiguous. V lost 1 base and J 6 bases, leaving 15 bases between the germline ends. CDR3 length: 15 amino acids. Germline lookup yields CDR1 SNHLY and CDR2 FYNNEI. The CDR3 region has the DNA TGTGCCAGCAGTGAAGTCGGTGGACCCTACCATGGCTACACCTTC. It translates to CASSEVGGPYHGYTF.

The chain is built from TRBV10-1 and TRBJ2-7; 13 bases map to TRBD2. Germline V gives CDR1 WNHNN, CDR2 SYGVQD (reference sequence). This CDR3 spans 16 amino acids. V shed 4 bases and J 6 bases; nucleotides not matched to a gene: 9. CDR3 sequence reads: CASSGGLAGAGTEQYF. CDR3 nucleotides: TGCGCCAGCAGTGGAGGACTAGCGGGAGCTGGGACCGAGCAGTACTTC.

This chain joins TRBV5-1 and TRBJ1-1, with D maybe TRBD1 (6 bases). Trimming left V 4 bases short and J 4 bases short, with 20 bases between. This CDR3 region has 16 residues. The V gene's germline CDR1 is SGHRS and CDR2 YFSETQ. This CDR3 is CASSKSTGTQVTEAFF. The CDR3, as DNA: TGCGCCAGCAGCAAATCTACCGGGACACAAGTCACTGAAGCTTTCTTT.

CDR3 DNA sequence: TGTGCCAGCAGGTTTGGGGGTGGGTTCAATCAGCCCCAGCATTTT. It yields the protein CASRFGGGFNQPQHF. The rearrangement links TRBV28 to TRBJ1-5; D is perhaps TRBD1 (5 bases). Germline CDR1 MDHEN, CDR2 SYDVKM. This CDR3 spans 15 amino acids. The V end was cut by 6 bases, the J end by 3 bases, with 15 bases between.

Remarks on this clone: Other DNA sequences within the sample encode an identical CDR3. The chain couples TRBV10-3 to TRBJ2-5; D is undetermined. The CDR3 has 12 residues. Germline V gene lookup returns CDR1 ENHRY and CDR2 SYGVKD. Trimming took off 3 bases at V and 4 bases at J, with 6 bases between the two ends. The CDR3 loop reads CAISESGETQYF. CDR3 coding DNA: TGTGCCATCAGTGAATCGGGAGAGACCCAGTACTTC.

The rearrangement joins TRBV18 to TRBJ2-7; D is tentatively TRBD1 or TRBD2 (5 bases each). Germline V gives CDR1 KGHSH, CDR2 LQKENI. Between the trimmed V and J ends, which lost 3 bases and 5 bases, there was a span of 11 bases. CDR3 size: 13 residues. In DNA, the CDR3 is TGTGCCAGCTCACCCGGGACGGCCCACGAGCAGTACTTC. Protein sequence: CASSPGTAHEQYF. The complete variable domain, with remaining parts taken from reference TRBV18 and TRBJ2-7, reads NAGVMQNPRHLVRRRGQEARLRCSPMKGHSHVYWYRQLPEEGLKFMVYLQKENIIDESGMPKERFSAEFPKEGPSILRIQQVVRGDSAAYFCASSPGTAHEQYFGPGTRLTVT.

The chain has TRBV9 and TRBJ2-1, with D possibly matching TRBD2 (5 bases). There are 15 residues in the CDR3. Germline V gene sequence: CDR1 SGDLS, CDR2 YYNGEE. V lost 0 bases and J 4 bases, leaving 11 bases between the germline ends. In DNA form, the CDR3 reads TGTGCCAGCAGCGTAGCCGATACTAGATACAATGAGCAGTTCTTC. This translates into CASSVADTRYNEQFF.

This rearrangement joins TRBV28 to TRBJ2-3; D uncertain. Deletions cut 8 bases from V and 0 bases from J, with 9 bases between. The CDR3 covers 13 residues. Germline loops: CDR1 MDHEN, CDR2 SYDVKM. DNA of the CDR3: TGTGCCAGCCGAAGACCCAGCACAGATACGCAGTATTTT. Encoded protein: CASRRPSTDTQYF.

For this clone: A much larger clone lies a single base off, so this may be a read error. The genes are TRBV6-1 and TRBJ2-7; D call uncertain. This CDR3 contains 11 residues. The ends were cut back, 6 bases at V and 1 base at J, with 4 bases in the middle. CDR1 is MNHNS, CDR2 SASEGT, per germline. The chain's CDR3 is CASRLSYEQYF. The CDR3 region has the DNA TGTGCCAGCAGATTATCCTACGAGCAGTACTTC.

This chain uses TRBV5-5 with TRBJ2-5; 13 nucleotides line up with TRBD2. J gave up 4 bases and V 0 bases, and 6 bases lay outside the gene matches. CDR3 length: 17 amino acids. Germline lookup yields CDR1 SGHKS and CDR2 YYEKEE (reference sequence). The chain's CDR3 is CASSLVLAGGPGETQYF. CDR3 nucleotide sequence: TGTGCCAGCAGCTTGGTACTAGCGGGAGGGCCAGGAGAGACCCAGTACTTC.